The rows below give T cell receptor beta chains drawn from one sample of a study of vaccination effects on CD4 cells after COVID-19. The repertoire was sequenced with immunoSEQ multiplex PCR; TCRdb's copy has only in-frame clones and lacks some. This sample has roughly 20,000 clones, with 65% to 80% found just once. Their recognized antigens are unknown. Sequenced material: CD4+ T cells from PBMCs cultured with HCoV-NL63 spike peptides, taken before COVID-19 vaccination. The receptors derive from a human donor who received a COVID-19 vaccine. Each CDR3 is given with its conserved first and last residue. D genes are given only for firm matches. Expanded clones are given a class, and other clones once, few, many or no size at all.

TRBJ1-6,few,-,TRBV19,TGTGCCAGTAGTATAGGACAGCAAAATTCACCCCTCCACTTT,CASSIGQQNSPLHF
TRBJ2-5,-,-,TRBV6-5,TGTGCCAGCACAAAAGATAGGGACTTAACAGAGACCCAGTACTTC,CASTKDRDLTETQYF
TRBJ2-7,-,-,TRBV19,TGTGCCAGTAGTTTTTCGGTATCCTACGAGCAGTACTTC,CASSFSVSYEQYF
TRBJ2-1,once,TRBD2,TRBV4-1,TGCGCCAGCAGCCGGACTAGCGGGGGTTTTAGCTCCTACAATGAGCAGTTCTTC,CASSRTSGGFSSYNEQFF
TRBJ1-1,-,-,TRBV11-2,TGTGCCAGCAGCCCCACGGTGGGACTTGCAAACACTGAAGCTTTCTTT,CASSPTVGLANTEAFF
TRBJ1-1,few,-,TRBV5-1,TGCGCCAGCAGCTTGGTCCTGAACACTGAAGCTTTCTTT,CASSLVLNTEAFF
TRBJ2-3,-,TRBD1,TRBV6-6,TGTGCCAGCAGTTATGGTGGGACAGATAGCACAGATACGCAGTATTTT,CASSYGGTDSTDTQYF
TRBJ2-7,-,TRBD1,TRBV19,TGTGCCAGCCCGGAGACAGGGGCCCACGAGCAGTACTTC,CASPETGAHEQYF
TRBJ1-1,-,-,TRBV18,TGTGCCAGCTCACCATTACAGGAGAACACTGAAGCTTTCTTT,CASSPLQENTEAFF
TRBJ2-2,few,TRBD1,TRBV7-7,TGTGCCAGCAGCTTGAAGGTTGGGACAGGGAACACCGGGGAGCTGTTTTTT,CASSLKVGTGNTGELFF
TRBJ1-2,once,-,TRBV29-1,TGCAGCGTTGACCGGGACGGCGAGAAAGGCTACACCTTC,CSVDRDGEKGYTF
TRBJ2-5,-,TRBD2,TRBV6-4,TGTGCCAGCTCAGCGGGAGACAGGGAGACCCAGTACTTC,CASSAGDRETQYF
TRBJ2-1,once,-,TRBV12-5,TGTGCTAGTGGTTTGCTAAGTCTAGCGAACACTTACAATGAGCAGTTCTTC,CASGLLSLANTYNEQFF
TRBJ2-3,once,TRBD2,TRBV19,TGTGCCAGTAGTACACGGACTAGTCTCTCCGATACGCAGTATTTT,CASSTRTSLSDTQYF
TRBJ2-3,-,TRBD2,TRBV11-3,TGTGCCAGCAGCTTTGCCTTAGGTAGCGGGGAAGGAGATACGCAGTATTTT,CASSFALGSGEGDTQYF
TRBJ2-1,few,TRBD2,TRBV6-1,TGTGCCAGCAGTGAAGTTCTAGCGGGGGGTCTGGGGTACTACAATGAGCAGTTCTTC,CASSEVLAGGLGYYNEQFF
TRBJ1-6,-,-,TRBV2,TGTGCCAGCAGTGACTGGGCCGGAGATAATTCACCCCTCCACTTT,CASSDWAGDNSPLHF
TRBJ1-2,-,-,TRBV19,TGTGCCAGTAGTTTGGGAGGGCACGGGAATGGCTACACCTTC,CASSLGGHGNGYTF
TRBJ2-1,few,-,TRBV10-3,TGTGCCATCATGTCCGGATACAATGAGCAGTTCTTC,CAIMSGYNEQFF
TRBJ1-6,-,-,TRBV2,TGTGCCAGCACGAGAGGATACTCCACCAGGTCCTATAATTCACCCCTCCACTTT,CASTRGYSTRSYNSPLHF
TRBJ1-5,medium-sized,-,TRBV4-1,TGCGCCAGCAGCCAAGCAGGGGATCAGCCCCAGCATTTT,CASSQAGDQPQHF
TRBJ2-2,-,-,TRBV24-1,TGTGCCACCAGCTCTCCCACCGGGGAGCTGTTTTTT,CATSSPTGELFF
TRBJ1-2,-,-,TRBV2,TGTGCCAGCAGTGAAAAGGGCTACGGCTACACCTTC,CASSEKGYGYTF
TRBJ2-7,-,TRBD1,TRBV2,TGTGCCAGCACAACAGGGGGCATGAACGAGCAGTACTTC,CASTTGGMNEQYF
TRBJ2-2,few,TRBD2,TRBV20-1,TGCAGTGCTAGTCCTAGCGGGAGAACCGGGGAGCTGTTTTTT,CSASPSGRTGELFF
TRBJ2-7,-,TRBD1,TRBV5-4,TGTGCCAGCAGCTTGCCACAGGGGGCTAGTGAGCAGTACTTC,CASSLPQGASEQYF
TRBJ2-3,-,-,TRBV2,TGTGCCAGCAGTGTCAGGTCTAGCACAGATACGCAGTATTTT,CASSVRSSTDTQYF